Below are 15 T cell receptor beta chains sequenced from a single sample in a study of CD8+CD57+ T cells in acquired aplastic anemia. Genomic DNA templated the TCR beta VDJ and CDR3 profiling. In TCRdb, the reads were re-called with MiXCR into one record per CDR3 protein. The sample holds 150,000 to 200,000 distinct CDR3 sequences; 55% to 75% are singletons and the top ten take less than 55%. Sequencing input: sorted CD4+, CD8+, or CD8+CD57+ T cells (not recorded which) from PBMCs. The source is a human donor in good health.

The chain combines TRBV6-1 with TRBJ2-2, with D tentatively TRBD1 (5 bases). V gave up 6 bases and J gave up 0 bases, with 11 bases separating them. Germline V gene lookup returns CDR1 MNHNS and CDR2 SASEGT. There are 15 residues in the CDR3. CDR3 protein: CASRLTATNTGELFF. The CDR3 region has the DNA TGTGCCAGCAGGCTGACAGCTACGAACACCGGGGAGCTGTTTTTT.

The rearrangement joins TRBV24-1 to TRBJ2-1, with a tentative D call TRBD2 (7 bases). Germline-derived CDR1 and CDR2 are KGHDR and SFDVKD. Trimming removed 4 bases from V and 7 bases from J, with 19 bases in between. The CDR3 is 16 residues long. The CDR3 sequence is CATSDPGGGSRNEQFF. The CDR3 region has the DNA TGTGCCACCAGTGACCCCGGGGGCGGGAGTAGAAATGAGCAGTTCTTC.

As for this clonotype: An end of the junction differs from the germline gene, which may be a read error. The rearrangement uses TRBV7-9 and TRBJ2-5, with 16 bases identical to TRBD2. The V gene's germline CDR1 is SEHNR and CDR2 FQNEAQ (reference sequence). The CDR3 has 16 amino acids. As DNA, the CDR3 is TGTGCCAGCAGCGTCGGGACTAGCGGGGGGGGAGAGACCCAGTGCTTC. Protein sequence: CASSVGTSGGGETQCF.

V and J are TRBV6-5 and TRBJ1-6; D unclear. Trimming took 2 bases from V and 10 from J, leaving 9 bases between them. Germline assignment: CDR1 MNHEY and CDR2 SVGAGI. The CDR3 totals 13 residues. The DNA of the CDR3 is TGTGCCAGCAGTTACGGCCTTCGGTCACCCCTCCACTTT. Amino acids: CASSYGLRSPLHF.

The V gene is TRBV2, the J gene TRBJ1-3; D not resolved. Between the trimmed V and J ends, which lost 2 bases and 3 bases, there was a span of 8 bases. Germline loops: CDR1 SNHLY, CDR2 FYNNEI. This CDR3 is built from 14 residues. In DNA, the CDR3 is TGTGCCAGCAGTGAACTCCGGGGTGGAAACACCATATATTTT. Protein sequence: CASSELRGGNTIYF. Drawing the rest from reference TRBV2 and TRBJ1-3, the complete variable domain is EPEVTQTPSHQVTQMGQEVILRCVPISNHLYFYWYRQILGQKVEFLVSFYNNEISEKSEIFDDQFSVERPDGSNFTLKIRSTKLEDSAMYFCASSELRGGNTIYFGEGSWLTVV.

This clonotype was seen a few times. This chain joins TRBV7-8 and TRBJ1-6; 7 bases match TRBD1. The CDR3 has 15 amino acids. Trimming cost V 5 bases and J 6 bases; bases outside gene matches: 7. The V gene's germline CDR1 is SGHVS and CDR2 FQNEAQ. The CDR3 nucleotides read TGTGCCAGCAGCGAGACAGGGTCGGGTAATTCACCCCTCCACTTT. It codes for CASSETGSGNSPLHF.

This clonotype showed up many times. The chain has TRBV9 and TRBJ2-7; 10 nucleotides align to TRBD2. Germline V gives CDR1 SGDLS, CDR2 YYNGEE. CDR3 length: 15 residues. J lost 0 bases, V lost 5 bases, and 5 bases had no gene match. Written as DNA, the CDR3 is TGTGCCAGCAGTCGTGCTAGCGGGAGCTCCTACGAGCAGTACTTC. Its translation: CASSRASGSSYEQYF.

This clonotype showed up many times. The chain links TRBV12-3 or TRBV12-4 to TRBJ2-1; D is undetermined. The CDR3 runs to 13 residues. V lost 5 bases and J lost 6, with 11 bases in between. The CDR3 is CASSIGRSNEQFF. Here the CDR3 DNA reads TGTGCCAGCAGTATAGGACGGTCCAATGAGCAGTTCTTC.

The chain combines TRBV24-1 with TRBJ2-5; D assignment may be TRBD1 or TRBD2 (6 bases each). Germline V CDR1 and CDR2: KGHDR, SFDVKD. V lost 2 bases, J lost 5 bases, and 20 bases lay in between. The CDR3 spans 17 residues. DNA for the CDR3: TGTGCCACCAGTGATTCGGTTCCGGGGGCTGCAGGGGAGACCCAGTACTTC. Its protein product is CATSDSVPGAAGETQYF.

The chain uses TRBV5-1 and TRBJ2-7; TRBD2 matches at 7 bases. After removal of 7 bases from V and 2 bases from J, the junction contained 9 bases not matched to a gene. The CDR3 contains 14 residues. Germline V lookup: CDR1 SGHRS, CDR2 YFSETQ. The CDR3 sequence is CASGRASAPYEQYF. As DNA, the CDR3 is TGCGCCAGCGGGAGGGCTTCGGCACCCTACGAGCAGTACTTC. The whole variable domain, filled in from reference TRBV5-1 and TRBJ2-7, reads KAGVTQTPRYLIKTRGQQVTLSCSPISGHRSVSWYQQTPGQGLQFLFEYFSETQRNKGNFPGRFSGRQFSNSRSEMNVSTLELGDSALYLCASGRASAPYEQYFGPGTRLTVT.

With respect to this clonotype: Because it lacks the conserved phenylalanine or tryptophan at the end, this CDR3 is likely a read error. This sequence joins TRBV24-1 and TRBJ2-1; D is undetermined. V gave up 3 bases and J gave up 8 bases, with 10 bases separating them. This CDR3 has 13 residues. Germline CDR1 KGHDR, CDR2 SFDVKD. Here the CDR3 reads CATSDAPGHEQFL. The CDR3 DNA sequence: TGTGCCACCAGTGATGCCCCGGGTCATGAGCAGTTCCTC.

This rearrangement joins TRBV6-1 to TRBJ2-1; D remains ambiguous. The ends were cut back, 6 bases at V and 7 bases at J, with 13 bases in the middle. This CDR3 region has 13 residues. Germline V CDR1 and CDR2: MNHNS, SASEGT. CDR3 in amino acids: CASSHVSFNEQFF. The CDR3, as DNA: TGTGCCAGCAGCCACGTGTCCTTTAATGAGCAGTTCTTC.

The chain employs TRBV20-1 and TRBJ2-1; D may be TRBD1 (6 bases). V was shortened by 5 bases and J by 10 bases, with 15 bases between the two germline ends. This CDR3 spans 12 amino acids. In germline, CDR1 is DFQATT, CDR2 SNEGSKA (reference sequence). CDR3 nucleotides: TGCAGTGCTCCAAGGGGGAGCAACGAGCAGTTCTTC. Amino acids: CSAPRGSNEQFF.

This rearrangement joins TRBV10-3 to TRBJ2-7; tentatively, D is TRBD1 (5 bases). Germline assignment: CDR1 ENHRY and CDR2 SYGVKD. The CDR3 extends over 13 amino acids. The V end lost 2 bases, the J end lost 2 bases, and 7 bases lay between the germline ends. The CDR3 nucleotides read TGTGCCATCAGTGAGACAGGCACCTACGAGCAGTACTTC. Translating it yields CAISETGTYEQYF.

This clonotype came up many times. This sequence joins TRBV5-1 and TRBJ2-5, with D uncertain. In germline, CDR1 is SGHRS, CDR2 YFSETQ. V lost 5 bases to trimming and J lost 5 bases, with 13 bases between them. This CDR3 contains 13 residues. CDR3 sequence: CASSLVTLETQYF. In nucleotides, the CDR3 is TGCGCCAGCAGTCTCGTGACTCTGGAGACCCAGTACTTC.